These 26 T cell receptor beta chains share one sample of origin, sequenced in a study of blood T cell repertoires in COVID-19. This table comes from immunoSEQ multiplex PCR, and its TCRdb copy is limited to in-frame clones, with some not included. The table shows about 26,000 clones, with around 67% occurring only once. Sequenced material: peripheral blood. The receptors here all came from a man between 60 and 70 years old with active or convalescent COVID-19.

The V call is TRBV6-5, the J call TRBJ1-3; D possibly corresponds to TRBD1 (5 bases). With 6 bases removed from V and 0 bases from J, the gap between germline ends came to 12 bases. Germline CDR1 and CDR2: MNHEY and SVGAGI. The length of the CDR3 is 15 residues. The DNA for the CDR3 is TGTGCCAGCAGGCCCAGGGTAAACTCTGGAAACACCATATATTTT. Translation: CASRPRVNSGNTIYF.

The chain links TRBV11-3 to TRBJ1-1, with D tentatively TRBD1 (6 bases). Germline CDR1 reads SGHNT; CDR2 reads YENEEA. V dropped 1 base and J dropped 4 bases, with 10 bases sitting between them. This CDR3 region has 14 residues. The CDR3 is CASSLGSRGTEAFF. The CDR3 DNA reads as TGTGCCAGCAGCTTAGGGTCCAGGGGCACTGAAGCTTTCTTT.

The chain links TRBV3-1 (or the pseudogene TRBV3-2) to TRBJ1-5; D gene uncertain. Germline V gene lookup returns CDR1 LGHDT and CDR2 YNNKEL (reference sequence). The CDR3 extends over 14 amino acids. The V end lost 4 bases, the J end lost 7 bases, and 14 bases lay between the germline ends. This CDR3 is CASSLSRGKQPQHF. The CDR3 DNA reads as TGTGCCAGCAGCCTCTCCCGGGGTAAACAGCCCCAGCATTTT.

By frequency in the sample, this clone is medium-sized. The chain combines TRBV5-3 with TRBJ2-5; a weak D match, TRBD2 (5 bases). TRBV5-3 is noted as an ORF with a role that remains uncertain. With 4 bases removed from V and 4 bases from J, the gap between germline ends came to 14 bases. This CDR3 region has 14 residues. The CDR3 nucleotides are TGTGCCAGAAGCCCTCAGACCCGGGGAGAGACCCAGTACTTC. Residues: CARSPQTRGETQYF.

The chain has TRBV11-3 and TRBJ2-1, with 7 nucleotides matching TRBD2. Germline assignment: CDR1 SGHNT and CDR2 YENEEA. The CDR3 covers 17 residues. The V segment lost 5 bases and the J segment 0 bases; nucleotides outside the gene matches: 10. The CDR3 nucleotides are TGTGCCAGCAGCCCTAATGGGGGGGGGACCTCCTACAATGAGCAGTTCTTC. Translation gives CASSPNGGGTSYNEQFF.

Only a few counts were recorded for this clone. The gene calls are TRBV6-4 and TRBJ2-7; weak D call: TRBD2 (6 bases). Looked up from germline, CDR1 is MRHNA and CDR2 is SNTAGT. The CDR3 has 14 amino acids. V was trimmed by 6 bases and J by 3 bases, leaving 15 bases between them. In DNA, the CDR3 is TGTGCCAGCAGAGCCCACGGGAGCAACTACGAGCAGTACTTC. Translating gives CASRAHGSNYEQYF.

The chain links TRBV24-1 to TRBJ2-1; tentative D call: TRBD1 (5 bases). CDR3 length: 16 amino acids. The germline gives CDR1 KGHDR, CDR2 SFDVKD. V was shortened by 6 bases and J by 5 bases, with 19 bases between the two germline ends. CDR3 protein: CATSRVGDRGNNEQFF. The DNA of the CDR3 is TGTGCCACCAGTCGGGTCGGAGACAGAGGCAACAATGAGCAGTTCTTC.

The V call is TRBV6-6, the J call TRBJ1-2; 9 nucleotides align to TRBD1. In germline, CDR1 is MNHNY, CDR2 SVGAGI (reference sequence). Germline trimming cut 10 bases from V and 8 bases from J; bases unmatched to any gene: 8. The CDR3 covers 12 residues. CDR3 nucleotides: TGTGCCATCACCGGACAGGGGTTGGGCTACACCTTC. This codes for CAITGQGLGYTF.

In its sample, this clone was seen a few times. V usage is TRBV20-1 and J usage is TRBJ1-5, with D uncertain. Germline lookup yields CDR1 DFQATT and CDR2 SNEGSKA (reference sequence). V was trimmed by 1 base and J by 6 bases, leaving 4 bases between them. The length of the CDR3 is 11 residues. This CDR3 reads CSARVGQPQHF. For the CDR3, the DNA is TGCAGTGCTAGAGTCGGTCAGCCCCAGCATTTT.

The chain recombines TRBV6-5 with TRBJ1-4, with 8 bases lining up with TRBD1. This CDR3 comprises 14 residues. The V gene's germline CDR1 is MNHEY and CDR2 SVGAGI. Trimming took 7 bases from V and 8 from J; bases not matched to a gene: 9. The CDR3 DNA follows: TGTGCCAGCATAAGAGACAGGGGACGGGAAAAACTGTTTTTT. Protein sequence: CASIRDRGREKLFF.

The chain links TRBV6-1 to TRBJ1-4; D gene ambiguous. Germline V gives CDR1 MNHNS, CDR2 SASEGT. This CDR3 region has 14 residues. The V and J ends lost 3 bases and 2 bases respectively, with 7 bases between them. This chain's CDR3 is CASSDPSTNEKLFF. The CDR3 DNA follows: TGTGCCAGCAGTGACCCTAGTACTAATGAAAAACTGTTTTTT.

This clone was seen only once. This chain's CDR3 is CASSTLIDTEAFF. CDR3 bases: TGTGCCAGCAGCACTCTCATAGACACTGAAGCTTTCTTT. The chain employs TRBV2 and TRBJ1-1; no clear D gene. Germline values: CDR1 SNHLY, CDR2 FYNNEI. The CDR3 length is 13 residues. The ends were cut back, 6 bases at V and 3 bases at J, with 11 bases in the middle.

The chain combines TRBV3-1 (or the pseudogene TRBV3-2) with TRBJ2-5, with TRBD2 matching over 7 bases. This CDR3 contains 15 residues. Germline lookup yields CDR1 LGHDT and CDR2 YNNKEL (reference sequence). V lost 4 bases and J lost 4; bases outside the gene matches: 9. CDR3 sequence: CASSRHLAVGETQYF. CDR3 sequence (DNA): TGTGCCAGCAGCCGTCACCTAGCGGTTGGAGAGACCCAGTACTTC.

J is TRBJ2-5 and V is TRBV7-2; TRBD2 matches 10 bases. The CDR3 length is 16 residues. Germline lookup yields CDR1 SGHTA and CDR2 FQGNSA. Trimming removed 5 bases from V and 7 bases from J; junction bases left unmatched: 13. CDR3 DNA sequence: TGTGCCAGCAGCAGGGAGGGGTCTAGCGGGAGAGGGACCCAGTACTTC. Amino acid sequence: CASSREGSSGRGTQYF.

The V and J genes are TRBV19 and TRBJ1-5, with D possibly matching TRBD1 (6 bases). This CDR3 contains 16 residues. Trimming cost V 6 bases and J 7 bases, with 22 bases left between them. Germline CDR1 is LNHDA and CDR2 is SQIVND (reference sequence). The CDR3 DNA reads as TGTGCCAGTAGGCTCCAAGCGGGGGGCACGGGGCAGCCCCAGCATTTT. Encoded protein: CASRLQAGGTGQPQHF.

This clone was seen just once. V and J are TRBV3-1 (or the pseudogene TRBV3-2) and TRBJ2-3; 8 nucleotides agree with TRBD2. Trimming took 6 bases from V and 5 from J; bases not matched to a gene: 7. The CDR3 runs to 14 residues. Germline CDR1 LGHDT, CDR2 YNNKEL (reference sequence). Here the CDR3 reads CASRSSGGRDTQYF. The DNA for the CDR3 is TGTGCCAGCAGATCAAGCGGGGGCCGAGATACGCAGTATTTT.

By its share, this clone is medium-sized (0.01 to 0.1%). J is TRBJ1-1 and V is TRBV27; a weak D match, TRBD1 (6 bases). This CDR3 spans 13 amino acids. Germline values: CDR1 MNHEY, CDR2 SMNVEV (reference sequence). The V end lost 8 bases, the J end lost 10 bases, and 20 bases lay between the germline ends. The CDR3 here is CASFPLGGRGAFF. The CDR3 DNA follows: TGTGCCAGCTTCCCTTTGGGGGGGCGCGGAGCTTTCTTT.

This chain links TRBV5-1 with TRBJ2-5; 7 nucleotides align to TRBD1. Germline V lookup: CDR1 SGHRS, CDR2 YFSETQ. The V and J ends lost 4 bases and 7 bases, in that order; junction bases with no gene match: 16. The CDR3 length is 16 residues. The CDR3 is CASSRPGTDTLGTQYF. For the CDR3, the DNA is TGCGCCAGCAGCCGACCCGGGACAGATACACTGGGGACCCAGTACTTC.

The CDR3 sequence: CASSFSQGTGNTIYF. The CDR3 nucleotides are TGTGCCAGCAGCTTCTCGCAGGGGACTGGAAACACCATATATTTT. The J gene is TRBJ1-3, the V gene TRBV11-3; perhaps TRBD1 as D (6 bases). Trimming took off 3 bases at V and 2 bases at J, with 11 bases between the two ends. This CDR3 is 15 amino acids long. CDR1 and CDR2 (germline): SGHNT, YENEEA.

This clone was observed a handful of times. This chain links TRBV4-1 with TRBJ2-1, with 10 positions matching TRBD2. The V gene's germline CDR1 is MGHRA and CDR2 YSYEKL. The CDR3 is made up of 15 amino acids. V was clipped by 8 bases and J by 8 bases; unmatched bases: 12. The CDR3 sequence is CASRGSGRAGDEQFF. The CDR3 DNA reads TGCGCCAGCCGAGGCAGCGGGAGGGCGGGCGATGAGCAGTTCTTC.

CDR3 loop: CASSIEQSRGNGYTF. The CDR3 region has the DNA TGTGCCAGTAGTATAGAACAATCCCGAGGGAATGGCTACACCTTC. J is TRBJ1-2 and V is TRBV19; D remains ambiguous. V gave up 0 bases and J gave up 6 bases, with 14 bases separating them. This CDR3 is built from 15 residues. Per the germline V gene, CDR1 is LNHDA and CDR2 is SQIVND (reference sequence).

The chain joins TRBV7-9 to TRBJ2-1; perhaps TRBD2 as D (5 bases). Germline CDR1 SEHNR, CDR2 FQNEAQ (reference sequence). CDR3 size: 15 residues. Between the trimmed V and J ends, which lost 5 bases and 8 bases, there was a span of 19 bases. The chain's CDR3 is CASSRDYPASHEQFF. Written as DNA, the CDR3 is TGTGCCAGCAGCCGTGACTATCCAGCTTCCCATGAGCAGTTCTTC.

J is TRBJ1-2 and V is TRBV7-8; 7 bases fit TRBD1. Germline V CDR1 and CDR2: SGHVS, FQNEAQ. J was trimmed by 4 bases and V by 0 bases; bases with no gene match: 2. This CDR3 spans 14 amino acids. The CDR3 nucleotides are TGTGCCAGCAGCTTAGCGGGGACAGCCTATGGCTACACCTTC. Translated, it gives CASSLAGTAYGYTF.

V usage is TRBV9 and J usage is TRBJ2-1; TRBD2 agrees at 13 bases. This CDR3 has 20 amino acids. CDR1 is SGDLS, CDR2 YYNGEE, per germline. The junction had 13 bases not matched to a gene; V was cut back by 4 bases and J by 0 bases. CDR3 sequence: CASSPRSRGTSGASYNEQFF. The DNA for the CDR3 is TGTGCCAGCAGCCCCCGATCCCGCGGGACTAGCGGGGCCTCCTACAATGAGCAGTTCTTC. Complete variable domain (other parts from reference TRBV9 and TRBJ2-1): DSGVTQTPKHLITATGQRVTLRCSPRSGDLSVYWYQQSLDQGLQFLIQYYNGEERAKGNILERFSAQQFPDLHSELNLSSLELGDSALYFCASSPRSRGTSGASYNEQFFGPGTRLTVL.

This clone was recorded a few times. CDR3 protein: CASSAGQGETEAFF. As DNA, the CDR3 is TGCGCCAGCAGCGCCGGACAGGGTGAGACTGAAGCTTTCTTT. The rearrangement links TRBV5-1 to TRBJ1-1, with 8 bases that match TRBD1. CDR3 length: 14 amino acids. Per germline, CDR1 SGHRS and CDR2 YFSETQ. Trimming cost V 4 bases and J 5 bases; bases outside gene matches: 7.

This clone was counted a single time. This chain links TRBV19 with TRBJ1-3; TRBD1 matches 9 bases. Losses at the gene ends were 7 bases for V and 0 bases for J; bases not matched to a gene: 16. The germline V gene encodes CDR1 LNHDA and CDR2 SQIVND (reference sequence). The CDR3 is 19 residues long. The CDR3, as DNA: TGTGCCAGTAAATCCAGCGCCGGGACAGGGTTTTTCTCTGGAAACACCATATATTTT. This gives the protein CASKSSAGTGFFSGNTIYF.